This TCR beta chain was obtained from a study of T cell responses to AZD1222 COVID-19 vaccine. CDR3 length: 13 residues. Trimming cost V 5 bases and J 6 bases, with 14 bases left between them. Germline V gene data show CDR1 as GTSNPN and CDR2 as SVGIG (reference sequence). Assay: immunoSEQ multiplex PCR; the TCRdb copy retains only in-frame clones and omits some. The table shows about 150,000 clones, with over 80% occurring only once. This clone was recorded a few times. The TCR was taken from an adult who received the AZD1222 COVID-19 vaccine. This rearrangement joins TRBV30 to TRBJ1-5; D perhaps matches TRBD1 (6 bases). The sequencing here drew on peripheral blood, taken 28 days after the second AZD1222 dose. The CDR3, as DNA: TGTGCCTGGGGCACAGGGTTCGGTCAGCCCCAGCATTTT. Translation: CAWGTGFGQPQHF. Using reference TRBV30 and TRBJ1-5 for the parts outside the CDR3, the full variable domain is SQTIHQWPATLVQPVGSPLSLECTVEGTSNPNLYWYRQAAGRGLQLLFYSVGIGQISSEVPQNLSASRPQDRQFILSSKKLLLSDSGFYLCAWGTGFGQPQHFGDGTRLSIL.